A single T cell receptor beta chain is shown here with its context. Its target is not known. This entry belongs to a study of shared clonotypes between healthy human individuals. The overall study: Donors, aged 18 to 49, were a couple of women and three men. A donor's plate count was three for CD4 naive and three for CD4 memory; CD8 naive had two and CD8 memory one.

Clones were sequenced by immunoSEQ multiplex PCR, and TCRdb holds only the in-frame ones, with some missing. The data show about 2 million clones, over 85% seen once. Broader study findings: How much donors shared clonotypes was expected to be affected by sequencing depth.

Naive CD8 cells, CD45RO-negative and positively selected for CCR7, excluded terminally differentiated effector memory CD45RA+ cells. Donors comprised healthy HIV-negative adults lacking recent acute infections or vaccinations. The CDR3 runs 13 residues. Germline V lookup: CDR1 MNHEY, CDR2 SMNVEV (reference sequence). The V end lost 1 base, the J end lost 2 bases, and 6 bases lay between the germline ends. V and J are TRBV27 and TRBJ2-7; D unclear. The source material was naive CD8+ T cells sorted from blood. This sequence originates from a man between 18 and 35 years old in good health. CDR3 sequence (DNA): TGTGCCAGCAGTTTATTGAACACCTACGAGCAGTACTTC. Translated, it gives CASSLLNTYEQYF.